This TCR beta chain was recovered during a study of identical twins. The CDR3 totals 12 residues. Germline values: CDR1 DFQATT, CDR2 SNEGSKA (reference sequence). From the 5' RACE reads, TCRdb called clonotypes with MiXCR, one entry per CDR3 protein. In the table there are about 240,000 distinct CDR3 sequences, roughly a tenth of which are singletons. Regarding the study as a whole: The degree of excess twin sharing was weaker in beta out-of-frame sequences. Insertion counts were lower in abundant cord blood beta clonotypes, a trend that memory repertoires did not show.

Comments on this clonotype: Its matching antigen is unknown. At one of its ends the junction is not consistent with the germline gene, which may arise from a read error.

The receptor comes from a man aged 45-60 years in good health. The chain carries TRBV20-1 and TRBJ1-2; D is possibly TRBD1 (5 bases). Sequencing input: memory T cells sorted from blood. The CDR3 region is CSGGPHNYGYPF. The CDR3 nucleotides read TGCAGCGGGGGACCGCATAACTATGGCTACCCCTTC.